What follows is one TCR beta chain and its context. Trimming took 0 bases from V and 5 from J, leaving 18 bases between them. Germline values: CDR1 SGDLS, CDR2 YYNGEE. The CDR3 totals 17 residues. This entry belongs to a study of cytomegalovirus exposure and HLA in healthy donors. PCR was performed using 60 Vbeta and 13 Jbeta primers. Method: immunoSEQ multiplex PCR; TCRdb's copy keeps in-frame clones and lacks some. The table records about 170,000 clones, about 76% of them present only once. Sequenced sample: PBMCs. The sequence was obtained from a woman between 18 and 30 years old in good health and CMV-seropositive. V gene TRBV9 combines with J gene TRBJ2-1; the D gene is possibly TRBD1 (5 bases). Here the CDR3 reads CASSVETGPVNHNEQFF. The CDR3 coding sequence is TGTGCCAGCAGCGTAGAAACAGGACCCGTAAACCACAATGAGCAGTTCTTC.